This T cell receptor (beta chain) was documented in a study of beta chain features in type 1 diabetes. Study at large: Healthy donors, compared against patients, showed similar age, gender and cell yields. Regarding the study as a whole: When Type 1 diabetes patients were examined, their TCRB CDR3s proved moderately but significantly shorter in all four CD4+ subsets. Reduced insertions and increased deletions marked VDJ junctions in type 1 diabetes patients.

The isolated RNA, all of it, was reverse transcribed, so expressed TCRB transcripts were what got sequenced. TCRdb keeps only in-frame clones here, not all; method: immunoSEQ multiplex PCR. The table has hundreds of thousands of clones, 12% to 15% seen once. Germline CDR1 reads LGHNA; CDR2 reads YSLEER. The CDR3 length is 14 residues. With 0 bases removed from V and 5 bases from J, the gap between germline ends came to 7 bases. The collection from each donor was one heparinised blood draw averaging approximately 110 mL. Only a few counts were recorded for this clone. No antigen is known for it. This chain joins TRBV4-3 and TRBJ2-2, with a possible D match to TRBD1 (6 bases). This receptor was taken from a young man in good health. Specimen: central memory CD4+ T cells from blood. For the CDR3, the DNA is TGCGCCAGCAGCCAAGATGGGACAACCGGGGAGCTGTTTTTT. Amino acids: CASSQDGTTGELFF.